The rows below give T cell receptor beta chains drawn from one sample of a study of a mutant IDH1 vaccine in newly diagnosed glioma. These receptors have no known antigen. The assay was immunoSEQ multiplex PCR, and TCRdb's table has in-frame clones only and misses some. This table holds about 35,000 clones, 75% to 85% found once. Sample: peripheral blood mononuclear cells (PBMCs), taken from a glioma patient whose treatment included an IDH1 peptide vaccine. These receptors were taken from a woman aged 25 to 39 with glioma. Some clones in this sample may be carry-over from other donors' samples. CDR3s include the opening cysteine and the closing phenylalanine or tryptophan. The order of the fields is V gene, D gene, clone size, J gene, CDR3 DNA, CDR3 protein. D genes are given only for firm matches. Clone size is shown for a subset of rows, as once, few, many or a class of expanded clone.

v_gene: TRBV7-9
d_gene: .
abundance: .
j_gene: TRBJ2-7
CDR3nt: TGTGCCAGCAGCTTCGGGGGACAGCACAAGACCTACGAGCAGTACTTC
CDR3aa: CASSFGGQHKTYEQYF

v_gene: TRBV5-1
d_gene: .
abundance: .
j_gene: TRBJ2-2
CDR3nt: TGCGCCAGCACCTTCAGACAGGCCGGGGAGCTGTTTTTT
CDR3aa: CASTFRQAGELFF

v_gene: TRBV6-6
d_gene: .
abundance: .
j_gene: TRBJ2-1
CDR3nt: TGTGCCAGCAGCCTGGAGTTATTCTACAATGAGCAGTTCTTC
CDR3aa: CASSLELFYNEQFF

v_gene: TRBV19
d_gene: .
abundance: few
j_gene: TRBJ2-3
CDR3nt: TGTGCCAGTAGTATTCTCTTAGCAGATACGCAGTATTTT
CDR3aa: CASSILLADTQYF

v_gene: TRBV7-9
d_gene: .
abundance: few
j_gene: TRBJ1-5
CDR3nt: TGTGCCAGCAGCCCCAGGGGCAGCAATCAGCCCCAGCATTTT
CDR3aa: CASSPRGSNQPQHF

v_gene: TRBV4-1
d_gene: .
abundance: once
j_gene: TRBJ2-7
CDR3nt: TGCGCCAGCAGCCAAGAGGTTGCGGGGGCGACCTACGAGCAGTACTTC
CDR3aa: CASSQEVAGATYEQYF

v_gene: TRBV7-6
d_gene: TRBD1
abundance: .
j_gene: TRBJ2-2
CDR3nt: TGTGCCACCAACCCTTATAGACAGGGGGCTAACACCGGGGAGCTGTTTTTT
CDR3aa: CATNPYRQGANTGELFF

v_gene: TRBV5-4
d_gene: TRBD2
abundance: .
j_gene: TRBJ2-7
CDR3nt: TGTGCCAGCAGCTTGAAGCGGGAGACCACCTACGAGCAGTACTTC
CDR3aa: CASSLKRETTYEQYF

v_gene: TRBV5-6
d_gene: .
abundance: once
j_gene: TRBJ1-4
CDR3nt: TGTGCCAGCAGCTCAATACGGGACACCGTTGCAACTAATGAAAAACTGTTTTTT
CDR3aa: CASSSIRDTVATNEKLFF

v_gene: TRBV6-1
d_gene: .
abundance: .
j_gene: TRBJ2-7
CDR3nt: TGTGCCAGCAGTGAAGTTGGAGGGTGGATCGAGCAGTACTTC
CDR3aa: CASSEVGGWIEQYF

v_gene: TRBV6-5
d_gene: .
abundance: .
j_gene: TRBJ1-5
CDR3nt: TGTGCCAGCAGTTACTCTCGGGAAGTGAATCAGCCCCAGCATTTT
CDR3aa: CASSYSREVNQPQHF

v_gene: TRBV9
d_gene: TRBD2
abundance: .
j_gene: TRBJ2-5
CDR3nt: TGTGCCAGCAGCGTGGGGGGAGGGGAGACCCAGTACTTC
CDR3aa: CASSVGGGETQYF

v_gene: TRBV30
d_gene: .
abundance: once
j_gene: TRBJ1-2
CDR3nt: TGTGCCTGGAGCTTCACTCCAGGTGACCCTAGGGGATACACCTTC
CDR3aa: CAWSFTPGDPRGYTF

v_gene: TRBV28
d_gene: TRBD1
abundance: .
j_gene: TRBJ2-7
CDR3nt: TGTGCCAGCAGTCGGACCGGGACAGCCTCCTACGAGCAGTACTTC
CDR3aa: CASSRTGTASYEQYF

v_gene: TRBV14
d_gene: .
abundance: .
j_gene: TRBJ2-3
CDR3nt: TGTGCCAGCAGCCTCCGCGGGGGCCCAGATACGCAGTATTTT
CDR3aa: CASSLRGGPDTQYF

v_gene: TRBV28
d_gene: TRBD1
abundance: .
j_gene: TRBJ1-3
CDR3nt: TGTGCCAGCAGTTTTTGGGACAGTGGCACCATATATTTT
CDR3aa: CASSFWDSGTIYF

v_gene: TRBV11-3
d_gene: TRBD2
abundance: .
j_gene: TRBJ2-7
CDR3nt: TGTGCCAGCAGCTTAGGGCAGGGAGGGTCCGAGCAGTACTTC
CDR3aa: CASSLGQGGSEQYF

v_gene: TRBV5-8
d_gene: .
abundance: .
j_gene: TRBJ1-5
CDR3nt: TGTGCCAGCAGCTTGGAGGGGAGTAGCAGACAGCCCCAGCATTTT
CDR3aa: CASSLEGSSRQPQHF

v_gene: TRBV7-8
d_gene: .
abundance: .
j_gene: TRBJ1-2
CDR3nt: TGTGCCAGCAGCCCGATGGGGGCACTGGGCTACACCTTC
CDR3aa: CASSPMGALGYTF

v_gene: TRBV18
d_gene: .
abundance: .
j_gene: TRBJ2-5
CDR3nt: TGTGCCAGCTCACCACAACGGGGGCGTGACCAAGAGACCCAGTACTTC
CDR3aa: CASSPQRGRDQETQYF

v_gene: TRBV5-1
d_gene: .
abundance: .
j_gene: TRBJ2-1
CDR3nt: TGCGCCAGCAGCTGGATTAGCGGCAATGAGCAGTTCTTC
CDR3aa: CASSWISGNEQFF

v_gene: TRBV27
d_gene: .
abundance: .
j_gene: TRBJ2-1
CDR3nt: TGTGCCAGCCACCTGGGGAGGCTTCACAGCAATGAGCAGTTCTTC
CDR3aa: CASHLGRLHSNEQFF

v_gene: TRBV6-5
d_gene: .
abundance: few
j_gene: TRBJ1-1
CDR3nt: TGTGCCAGCAGTTACTCAAGGGACACTGAAGCTTTCTTT
CDR3aa: CASSYSRDTEAFF

v_gene: TRBV5-6
d_gene: TRBD1
abundance: .
j_gene: TRBJ2-7
CDR3nt: TGTGCCAGCACCCCCGGAGGGGCAGGGGGCTTCTACGAGCAGTACTTC
CDR3aa: CASTPGGAGGFYEQYF

v_gene: TRBV5-1
d_gene: .
abundance: .
j_gene: TRBJ1-4
CDR3nt: TGCGCCAGCAGCAGTTCCGGGACACCTGCAACTAATGAAAAACTGTTTTTT
CDR3aa: CASSSSGTPATNEKLFF

v_gene: TRBV5-5
d_gene: .
abundance: .
j_gene: TRBJ1-5
CDR3nt: TGTGCCAGCAGACTCAGCCTGGGACCGGCCAATCAGCCCCAGCATTTT
CDR3aa: CASRLSLGPANQPQHF

v_gene: TRBV5-4
d_gene: TRBD2
abundance: .
j_gene: TRBJ2-5
CDR3nt: TGTGCCAGCAGCTTGGGCGGGAGGACGGAAGAGACCCAGTACTTC
CDR3aa: CASSLGGRTEETQYF

v_gene: TRBV28
d_gene: TRBD1
abundance: .
j_gene: TRBJ1-5
CDR3nt: TGTGCCAGCGGGTTTCTGACAGGGGACAGGCAGCCCCAGCATTTT
CDR3aa: CASGFLTGDRQPQHF

v_gene: TRBV6-1
d_gene: .
abundance: .
j_gene: TRBJ2-1
CDR3nt: TGTGCCAGCAATCCCCGGGACACGCGCGCGGGTGAGCAGTTCTTC
CDR3aa: CASNPRDTRAGEQFF

v_gene: TRBV4-1
d_gene: TRBD2
abundance: .
j_gene: TRBJ2-1
CDR3nt: TGCGCCAGCAGCCGCGGGACTAGCGGGACCTACAATGAGCAGTTCTTC
CDR3aa: CASSRGTSGTYNEQFF

v_gene: TRBV5-6
d_gene: .
abundance: .
j_gene: TRBJ2-2
CDR3nt: TGTGCCAGCAGCTTGGAATTAGAGGGAGGAACCGGGGAGCTGTTTTTT
CDR3aa: CASSLELEGGTGELFF

v_gene: TRBV7-2
d_gene: .
abundance: .
j_gene: TRBJ2-5
CDR3nt: TGTGCCAGCAGCCCCACTCCGGGGGCCCAGTACTTC
CDR3aa: CASSPTPGAQYF

v_gene: TRBV7-9
d_gene: TRBD1
abundance: .
j_gene: TRBJ2-5
CDR3nt: TGTGCCAGCAGCCAAAGTGGCAGGGGGCAAGAGACCCAGTACTTC
CDR3aa: CASSQSGRGQETQYF

v_gene: TRBV5-6
d_gene: .
abundance: few
j_gene: TRBJ1-2
CDR3nt: TGTGCCAGCAGCTTGGGCAGCAGTGATGGTGGCTACACCTTC
CDR3aa: CASSLGSSDGGYTF

v_gene: TRBV29-1
d_gene: TRBD2
abundance: .
j_gene: TRBJ2-1
CDR3nt: TGCAGCGGGACTAGCGGAACAGACAATGAGCAGTTCTTC
CDR3aa: CSGTSGTDNEQFF

v_gene: TRBV12-5
d_gene: TRBD1
abundance: .
j_gene: TRBJ1-2
CDR3nt: TGTGCTAGTGGTTTGGCCGACAGGGGGCATGGCTACACCTTC
CDR3aa: CASGLADRGHGYTF

v_gene: TRBV9
d_gene: .
abundance: .
j_gene: TRBJ1-4
CDR3nt: TGTGCCAGCAGCGCAGGGACGGTTGCAACTAATGAAAAACTGTTTTTT
CDR3aa: CASSAGTVATNEKLFF

v_gene: TRBV7-9
d_gene: .
abundance: few
j_gene: TRBJ1-1
CDR3nt: TGTGCCAGCAGCTTAGTCTTAACCAGGGTCACTGAAGCTTTCTTT
CDR3aa: CASSLVLTRVTEAFF

v_gene: TRBV27
d_gene: TRBD1
abundance: few
j_gene: TRBJ1-1
CDR3nt: TGTGCCAGCAGTCCGGAACAGGGGCGGAACACTGAAGCTTTCTTT
CDR3aa: CASSPEQGRNTEAFF

v_gene: TRBV19
d_gene: TRBD1
abundance: .
j_gene: TRBJ1-1
CDR3nt: TGTGCCAGTAGAGACCCACTCCGACAGGGGGTTGGGACTGAAGCTTTCTTT
CDR3aa: CASRDPLRQGVGTEAFF

v_gene: TRBV19
d_gene: TRBD2
abundance: .
j_gene: TRBJ2-2
CDR3nt: TGTGCCAGTAGTTCGACTAGCGGGGTTTCGAACACCGGGGAGCTGTTTTTT
CDR3aa: CASSSTSGVSNTGELFF

v_gene: TRBV5-6
d_gene: .
abundance: .
j_gene: TRBJ2-7
CDR3nt: TGTGCCAGCAGCTCGGGTCCCCCAGGTAGCTCCTACGAGCAGTACTTC
CDR3aa: CASSSGPPGSSYEQYF

v_gene: TRBV9
d_gene: .
abundance: once
j_gene: TRBJ2-1
CDR3nt: TGTGCCAGCAGCGTAGAGGAAGGGTATGGCAATGAGCAGTTCTTC
CDR3aa: CASSVEEGYGNEQFF

v_gene: TRBV7-2
d_gene: TRBD2
abundance: .
j_gene: TRBJ2-4
CDR3nt: TGTGCCAGCAGCTCCTTGAGCGGGATGGGGCTTCGGGAAAACATTCAGTACTTC
CDR3aa: CASSSLSGMGLRENIQYF

v_gene: TRBV7-9
d_gene: .
abundance: once
j_gene: TRBJ2-7
CDR3nt: TGTGCCAGCAGCTTTGGAGTGGGAGAGCAGTACTTC
CDR3aa: CASSFGVGEQYF

v_gene: TRBV19
d_gene: .
abundance: .
j_gene: TRBJ2-7
CDR3nt: TGTGCCAGTAGTATTGGTATTACCTACGAGCAGTACTTC
CDR3aa: CASSIGITYEQYF

v_gene: TRBV4-1
d_gene: TRBD2
abundance: .
j_gene: TRBJ2-1
CDR3nt: TGCGCCAGCAACAGCCACAGCGGGAGAAGGAATGAGCAGTTCTTC
CDR3aa: CASNSHSGRRNEQFF

v_gene: TRBV11-2
d_gene: TRBD2
abundance: .
j_gene: TRBJ2-3
CDR3nt: TGTGCCAGCAGCCTACTAGCGGAAAACCCGTGGGGCACAGATACGCAGTATTTT
CDR3aa: CASSLLAENPWGTDTQYF